This paragraph reports one T cell receptor (beta chain). Via MiXCR, TCRdb re-called the reads, giving one row per CDR3 protein. Of about 440,000 distinct CDR3 sequences in the sample, 30% to 40% were seen once. The source of the sample is a study of T cell repertoires in cytomegalovirus infection. This CDR3 region has 15 residues. The V gene's germline CDR1 is DFQATT and CDR2 SNEGSKA (reference sequence). Trimming at V came to 7 bases and at J to 5 bases, leaving 8 bases not matched to a gene. The origin of this receptor is a human donor in good health (CMV status not recorded). Some clones in this sample may be carry-over from other donors' samples. This chain joins TRBV20-1 and TRBJ2-1; 13 nucleotides line up with TRBD2. Sequenced sample: PBMCs. In nucleotides, the CDR3 is TGCAGTGGCACTAGCGGGGGGGCGAAAAACAATGAGCAGTTCTTC. It translates to CSGTSGGAKNNEQFF.